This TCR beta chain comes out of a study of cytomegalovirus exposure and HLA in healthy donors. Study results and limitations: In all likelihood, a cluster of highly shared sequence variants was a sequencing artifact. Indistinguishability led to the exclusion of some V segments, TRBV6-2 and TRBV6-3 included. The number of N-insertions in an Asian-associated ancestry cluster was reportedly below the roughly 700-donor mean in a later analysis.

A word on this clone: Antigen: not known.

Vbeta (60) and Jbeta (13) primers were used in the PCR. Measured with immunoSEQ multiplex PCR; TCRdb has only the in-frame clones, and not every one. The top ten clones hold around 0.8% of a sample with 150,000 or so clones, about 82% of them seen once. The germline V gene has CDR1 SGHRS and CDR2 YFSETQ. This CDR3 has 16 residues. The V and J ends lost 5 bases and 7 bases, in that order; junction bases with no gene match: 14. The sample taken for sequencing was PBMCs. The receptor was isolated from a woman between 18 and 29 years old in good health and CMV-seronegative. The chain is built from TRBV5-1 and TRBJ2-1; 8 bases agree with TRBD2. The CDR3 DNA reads TGCGCCAGCAGTCTTAGACCGGGACTAGGGGTAAATGAGCAGTTCTTC. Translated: CASSLRPGLGVNEQFF.